This T cell receptor (beta chain) was observed in a study of molecular identifiers for immune sequencing clone quantification. TCRdb ran MiXCR on the PCR reads and lists one entry per CDR3 protein. The sample contains 8,500 to 11,000 distinct CDR3 sequences, roughly 19% of which appear only once. The CD8+CD4-CCR7+CD45RA+ phenotype defined the sorted naive CD8 T cells. The CDR3 length is 13 residues. Germline CDR1 and CDR2: MNHEY and SMNVEV (reference sequence). Trimming at V came to 5 bases and at J to 3 bases, leaving 4 bases not matched to a gene. The sequence derives from a human donor in good health. Some libraries in this study had Jurkat cell RNA spiked in. The chain couples TRBV27 to TRBJ2-7, with TRBD2 matching over 7 bases. Sequencing was carried out using naive CD8+ T cells from blood, with Jurkat cell RNA spiked in. Subset denoted: FACS-sorted CD8+CD4-CCR7+CD45RA+ naive T cells. CDR3 bases: TGTGCCAGCAGTGGCTGGGGGGGCTACGAGCAGTACTTC. It encodes CASSGWGGYEQYF.